The present T cell receptor (beta chain) was sequenced within a study of CD8 T cells in ankylosing spondylitis listed by TCRdb under 2017. Broadly, across the study: The study profiled T cell receptor beta repertoires in healthy donors and ankylosing spondylitis patients to find disease-linked TCR variants. The full study cohort was made up of about 24 ankylosing spondylitis patients and 108 healthy donors. Peripheral blood was sampled, and synovial fluid was also collected from ankylosing spondylitis patients.

Trimming takes 6 bases from V and 0 bases from J, and the germline ends sit 12 bases apart. The CDR3 contains 15 residues, cysteine and phenylalanine counted. Kept here is only the CDR3 DNA, which spans 45 bases and is read in frame from base 1. According to the germline V gene (reference sequence), CDR1 reads DFQATT and CDR2 reads SNEGSKA. Sequencing instrument: Illumina HiSeq 2500. Quantitative 5'-RACE with molecular barcodes was used to prepare TCR beta libraries. As for the authors' bioinformatics: To identify disease-linked TCR variants, a new computational method was used, one built on a probabilistic model of VDJ rearrangement. The raw public data were reprocessed by TCRdb itself: fastp quality trimming at Q25, MiXCR clonotype calling, in-frame beta chains only. Records with the same CDR3 protein are collapsed into one entry carrying the most frequent genes and DNA. For this entry, the V and J calls and clone size follow TCRdb and not the study's own pipeline. Across this sample there are approximately 440,000 distinct CDR3 sequences, with more than 15% seen only once. The top ten clones comprise just over 1% of the sample.

This clonotype was detected many times. Its antigen is unknown. No qualities accompany the bases; no much larger clone lies one base away. What the authors observed across the whole study: In peripheral blood, the disease-linked clones were found at relatively low frequencies and had a CD8+ phenotype. According to the report, matched synovial fluid samples from ankylosing spondylitis patients were significantly enriched for the disease-linked clones. Some TCR beta motif variants had previously been reported in synovial fluid and blood of reactive arthritis patients, which suggested common disease-initiation mechanisms. A TCR beta motif of fewer than 10 highly homologous amino acid variants appeared characteristic of blood from ankylosing spondylitis patients.

The clonotype originates from a male donor with ankylosing spondylitis. The rearranged segments are TRBV20-1 and TRBJ2-6; TRBD2 could be the D gene, as 5 bases match. Sequencing used blood, either unsorted or a sorted T cell fraction (not recorded which). The CDR3 has the sequence CSASEAVSGANVLTF. The DNA reads TGCAGTGCATCAGAAGCGGTCTCTGGGGCCAACGTCCTGACTTTC.